Presented here are 18 T cell receptor beta chains from one specimen sequenced in a study of blood T cell repertoires in COVID-19. Some clones are missing from TCRdb's copy, which holds only in-frame ones; the method was immunoSEQ multiplex PCR. The table lists approximately 300,000 clones, approximately 85% of them singletons, with roughly 4% in the top ten. Material: PBMCs or T cells enriched from blood (not recorded which). Source of these receptors: a woman aged 30 to 39 who had recovered from COVID-19.

This clone was picked up one time. This sequence joins TRBV7-2 and TRBJ2-1; TRBD1 is a possible D gene (6 bases). The V gene's germline CDR1 is SGHTA and CDR2 FQGNSA. V shed 3 bases and J shed 2 bases, with 20 bases lying between them. The CDR3 sequence is 18 residues long. CDR3 bases: TGTGCCAGCAGCTTGAAGCCAGGGGCCGATTACACCTACAATGAGCAGTTCTTC. This gives the protein CASSLKPGADYTYNEQFF.

The chain recombines TRBV12-3 or TRBV12-4 with TRBJ2-7; D is perhaps TRBD2 (6 bases). The CDR3 extends over 13 amino acids. The V and J ends lost 5 bases and 2 bases respectively, with 10 bases between them. CDR3 nucleotides: TGTGCCAGCAGTAATACGGGGGCCTACGAGCAGTACTTC. It encodes CASSNTGAYEQYF.

The chain links TRBV2 to TRBJ1-1, with TRBD1 matching over 8 bases. Losses at the gene ends were 7 bases for V and 1 base for J; bases not matched to a gene: 11. The germline V gene encodes CDR1 SNHLY and CDR2 FYNNEI. The CDR3 contains 16 residues. CDR3 amino acids: CASTPLRDRQNTEAFF. The CDR3 DNA is TGTGCCAGCACCCCGCTTCGGGACAGGCAGAACACTGAAGCTTTCTTT.

This clone was found once. This chain links TRBV7-7 with TRBJ2-7; 7 bases fit TRBD2. Germline CDR1 reads SSHAT; CDR2 reads FNYEAQ (reference sequence). This CDR3 comprises 16 residues. V lost 5 bases, J lost 2 bases, and 12 bases stayed unmatched. The CDR3, as DNA: TGTGCCAGCAGCGCGGCCCGGCAGGGAGGGCCCTACGAGCAGTACTTC. This encodes CASSAARQGGPYEQYF.

V gene TRBV6-5 combines with J gene TRBJ2-3; D is undetermined. Germline V CDR1 and CDR2: MNHEY, SVGAGI. This CDR3 region has 13 residues. Trimming removed 4 bases from V and 8 bases from J, with 13 bases in between. The CDR3 bases are TGTGCCAGCAGTTCCCCGTCAGGCTCTACGCAGTATTTT. The encoded protein is CASSSPSGSTQYF.

V is TRBV15 and J is TRBJ1-5, with D possibly matching TRBD1 (6 bases). Germline V gene sequence: CDR1 LNHNV, CDR2 YYDKDF (reference sequence). The CDR3 spans 15 residues. Trimming took 3 bases from V and 7 from J, leaving 16 bases between them. CDR3 protein: CATSRPQGRRQPQHF. In nucleotides, the CDR3 is TGTGCCACCAGCAGGCCTCAGGGGCGACGGCAGCCCCAGCATTTT.

V is TRBV11-2 and J is TRBJ2-5, with TRBD1 as a possible D gene (6 bases). Germline CDR1 reads SGHAT; CDR2 reads FQNNGV. V gave up 2 bases and J gave up 3 bases, with 16 bases separating them. CDR3 length: 16 amino acids. In nucleotides, the CDR3 is TGTGCCAGCAGCTTATTAGTCTGGGGGCAGAAAGAGACCCAGTACTTC. Translated, it gives CASSLLVWGQKETQYF.

This clone was counted a few times. V and J are TRBV5-1 and TRBJ1-6; 9 bases are shared with TRBD1. CDR1 SGHRS and CDR2 YFSETQ come from the germline V gene. V lost 0 bases, J lost 7 bases, and 2 bases stayed unmatched. The CDR3 has 15 residues. The chain's CDR3 is CASSLAGTGNSPLHF. The CDR3 nucleotides are TGCGCCAGCAGCTTGGCCGGGACAGGGAATTCACCCCTCCACTTT.

The genes are TRBV13 and TRBJ1-6; 7 positions agree with TRBD1. Trimming took 1 base from V and 8 from J; bases not matched to a gene: 5. The CDR3 totals 15 residues. Germline V CDR1 and CDR2: PRHDT, FYEKMQ (reference sequence). In nucleotides, the CDR3 is TGTGCCAGCAGCTTAGCAGGGACAGCGGATTCACCCCTCCACTTT. Translation: CASSLAGTADSPLHF.

J is TRBJ2-1 and V is TRBV5-4; 7 positions match TRBD2. The CDR3 sequence is 15 residues long. Germline trimming cut 3 bases from V and 5 bases from J; bases unmatched to any gene: 8. Per the germline V gene, CDR1 is SGHNT and CDR2 is YYREEE (reference sequence). The CDR3 loop is CASSWRGRAHNEQFF. As DNA, the CDR3 is TGTGCCAGCAGCTGGCGTGGGAGGGCTCACAATGAGCAGTTCTTC. The whole variable domain, filled in from reference TRBV5-4 and TRBJ2-1, reads ETGVTQSPTHLIKTRGQQVTLRCSSQSGHNTVSWYQQALGQGPQFIFQYYREEENGRGNFPPRFSGLQFPNYSSELNVNALELDDSALYLCASSWRGRAHNEQFFGPGTRLTVL.

This clone has a handful of counts. The rearrangement joins TRBV29-1 to TRBJ2-3; D might be TRBD2 (6 bases). Per germline, CDR1 SQVTM and CDR2 ANQGSEA. Trimming pared 8 bases from V and 0 bases from J, leaving 18 bases between. The CDR3 extends over 15 amino acids. As DNA, the CDR3 is TGCAGCTCCAGCTACCCGGGAGACAGCACAGATACGCAGTATTTT. Its protein is CSSSYPGDSTDTQYF.

CDR3 residues: CASSLTGTGDNEQYF. The CDR3 DNA follows: TGTGCCAGCAGCCTAACCGGGACAGGGGACAACGAGCAGTACTTC. This chain links TRBV7-2 with TRBJ2-7, with 10 nucleotides matching TRBD1. Germline CDR1 reads SGHTA; CDR2 reads FQGNSA. V shed 5 bases, J shed 5 bases, and the junction held 9 bases outside the gene matches. This CDR3 contains 15 residues.

This sequence joins TRBV3-1 (or the pseudogene TRBV3-2) and TRBJ2-3; TRBD2 matches at 9 bases. The CDR3 consists of 16 residues. V was clipped by 0 bases and J by 1 base; unmatched bases: 2. CDR1 and CDR2 from the germline V gene are LGHDT and YNNKEL (reference sequence). This CDR3 reads CASSQEVAGGTDTQYF. As DNA, the CDR3 is TGTGCCAGCAGCCAAGAGGTAGCGGGGGGCACAGATACGCAGTATTTT.

The CDR3 DNA sequence: TGTGCCAGCTTAACGGGGAGGTCGATTGAGCCCCAGCATTTT. Amino acid sequence: CASLTGRSIEPQHF. This chain links TRBV28 with TRBJ1-5; no firm D call. Germline values: CDR1 MDHEN, CDR2 SYDVKM. This CDR3 has 14 residues. V was clipped by 8 bases and J by 8 bases, with 19 bases between them.

This rearrangement joins TRBV5-1 to TRBJ2-5, with D maybe TRBD1 (5 bases). Germline V gene data show CDR1 as SGHRS and CDR2 as YFSETQ. CDR3 length: 13 residues. V dropped 1 base and J dropped 5 bases, with 9 bases sitting between them. The CDR3: CASSLQGPETQYF. CDR3 in DNA: TGCGCCAGCAGCTTGCAGGGCCCGGAGACCCAGTACTTC. The variable domain in full, with the rest retrieved from reference TRBV5-1 and TRBJ2-5, is KAGVTQTPRYLIKTRGQQVTLSCSPISGHRSVSWYQQTPGQGLQFLFEYFSETQRNKGNFPGRFSGRQFSNSRSEMNVSTLELGDSALYLCASSLQGPETQYFGPGTRLLVL.

The chain couples TRBV7-8 to TRBJ2-3; 7 nucleotides match TRBD1. The CDR3 runs to 15 residues. Germline-derived CDR1 and CDR2 are SGHVS and FQNEAQ. V lost 4 bases to trimming and J lost 4 bases; unmatched junction nucleotides: 8. CDR3 residues: CASSSQGVIADTQYF. The CDR3 nucleotides are TGTGCCAGCAGCTCCCAGGGGGTAATCGCAGATACGCAGTATTTT.

The chain carries TRBV5-1 and TRBJ1-1, with a tentative D call TRBD1 (6 bases). Germline assignment: CDR1 SGHRS and CDR2 YFSETQ. The CDR3 runs 14 residues. V dropped 2 bases and J dropped 1 base, with 9 bases sitting between them. The CDR3 loop reads CASSFTGRNTEAFF. CDR3 in DNA: TGCGCCAGCAGCTTCACAGGGAGGAACACTGAAGCTTTCTTT.

The chain is built from TRBV5-5 and TRBJ2-3; no reliable D call. V was pared by 0 bases and J by 5 bases, with 7 bases between. Germline V gene sequence: CDR1 SGHKS, CDR2 YYEKEE (reference sequence). The CDR3 totals 13 residues. The CDR3 spells CASSLGFGDTQYF. CDR3 sequence (DNA): TGTGCCAGCAGCTTGGGTTTCGGAGATACGCAGTATTTT.